The 30 T cell receptor beta chains presented below share a single source sample, sequenced in a study of pediatric ulcerative colitis (dated by TCRdb to about 2019). The library was obtained by the immunoSEQ multiplex PCR assay. The source is immuneACCESS, and TCRdb retained only in-frame sequences with V and J called. Part of the clones is not carried over; for the studies checked, unresolved V genes explain less than half of this, and the remainder is unexplained. The table for this sample lists fewer than 30,000 clones; roughly 74% of them were counted only once. Of the sample, over 6% falls within the top ten clones. One to two pinch biopsies were taken from the rectum for research during colonoscopy. Specimen: gut tissue. The receptors come from a boy younger than 18 with severe ulcerative colitis.

The gene calls are TRBV15 and TRBJ2-7, with D possibly matching TRBD2 (5 bases). CDR3 length: 15 amino acids. Germline CDR1 reads LNHNV; CDR2 reads YYDKDF (reference sequence). The V and J ends lost 5 bases and 2 bases respectively, with 16 bases between them. The CDR3 DNA reads TGTGCCACCAGCGCCTTCGAAGGACTTACCTACGAGCAGTACTTC. Translating gives CATSAFEGLTYEQYF.

A few counts support this clone. The chain links TRBV15 to TRBJ1-2, with unresolved D. With 0 bases removed from V and 2 bases from J, the gap between germline ends came to 10 bases. The germline gives CDR1 LNHNV, CDR2 YYDKDF (reference sequence). CDR3 length: 15 residues. CDR3 coding DNA: TGTGCCACCAGCAGAGATAAGACCACGAACTATGGCTACACCTTC. This encodes CATSRDKTTNYGYTF.

The chain is built from TRBV14 and TRBJ2-1; D gene unclear. CDR3 length equals 16 residues. Trimming stripped 0 bases from V and 5 bases from J, with 14 bases between. Per germline, CDR1 SGHDN and CDR2 FVKESK. The CDR3, as DNA: TGTGCCAGCAGCCAAGAAGTCGGCAGGATAAACAATGAGCAGTTCTTC. Amino acid sequence: CASSQEVGRINNEQFF.

The chain carries TRBV28 and TRBJ2-7; 8 bases align to TRBD2. The CDR3 has 16 amino acids. CDR1 is MDHEN and CDR2 is SYDVKM in the germline V gene. V trimming: 4 bases; J trimming: 5 bases; junction bases outside the gene matches: 13. The CDR3 nucleotides are TGTGCCAGCAGTTCCCCTCTCCCCGGGAGGGCCCACGAGCAGTACTTC. Protein sequence: CASSSPLPGRAHEQYF.

The chain is built from TRBV7-9 and TRBJ1-2; TRBD1 aligns across 7 bases. After removal of 0 bases from V and 5 bases from J, the junction contained 15 bases not matched to a gene. CDR1 and CDR2 (germline): SEHNR, FQNEAQ (reference sequence). The CDR3 extends over 18 amino acids. The CDR3 is CASSLAWGIRDSEYGYTF. In DNA, the CDR3 is TGTGCCAGCAGCTTAGCGTGGGGTATCCGGGACAGCGAGTATGGCTACACCTTC. Looking up the rest from reference TRBV7-9 and TRBJ1-2 gives the full variable domain: DTGVSQNPRHKITKRGQNVTFRCDPISEHNRLYWYRQTLGQGPEFLTYFQNEAQLEKSRLLSDRFSAERPKGSFSTLEIQRTEQGDSAMYLCASSLAWGIRDSEYGYTFGSGTRLTVV.

The rearrangement joins TRBV7-2 to TRBJ2-7; D might be TRBD1 or TRBD2, each matching 5 bases. The germline V gene has CDR1 SGHTA and CDR2 FQGNSA. The CDR3 has 19 amino acids. V lost 4 bases and J lost 1, with 26 bases in between. CDR3 in DNA: TGTGCCAGCAGCTCCGCCGGGGTTAGGGGAAGCTATTCATCCTACGAGCAGTACTTC. Protein product: CASSSAGVRGSYSSYEQYF.

This clone was counted once. The chain carries TRBV11-2 and TRBJ1-3, with D unclear. The CDR3 spans 14 residues. Germline lookup yields CDR1 SGHAT and CDR2 FQNNGV. Trimming removed 6 bases at V and 4 bases at J, with 13 bases between. The chain's CDR3 is CASRLSVPGNTIYF. The CDR3 nucleotides read TGTGCCAGCAGGCTCTCCGTCCCCGGAAACACCATATATTTT.

This sequence joins TRBV29-1 and TRBJ2-3; 11 bases match TRBD1. The germline V gene encodes CDR1 SQVTM and CDR2 ANQGSEA. The junction had 9 bases not matched to a gene; V was cut back by 6 bases and J by 1 base. The CDR3 length is 16 residues. As DNA, the CDR3 is TGCAGCGTGGATAAACCGGGACAGGGGGGCACAGATACGCAGTATTTT. Its protein product is CSVDKPGQGGTDTQYF.

The CDR3 reads CAGKKSGGDTQYF. CDR3 bases: TGTGCCGGCAAAAAGTCGGGAGGAGATACGCAGTATTTT. The chain carries TRBV2 and TRBJ2-3; TRBD2 matches 7 bases. Germline-derived CDR1 and CDR2 are SNHLY and FYNNEI. The CDR3 length is 13 residues. Trimming at V came to 11 bases and at J to 5 bases, leaving 10 bases not matched to a gene. The entire variable domain, with the rest obtained from reference TRBV2 and TRBJ2-3, is as follows: EPEVTQTPSHQVTQMGQEVILRCVPISNHLYFYWYRQILGQKVEFLVSFYNNEISEKSEIFDDQFSVERPDGSNFTLKIRSTKLEDSAMYFCAGKKSGGDTQYFGPGTRLTVL.

The chain joins TRBV30 to TRBJ2-1; 11 nucleotides align to TRBD2. V gave up 3 bases and J gave up 2 bases; unmatched junction bases: 3. Germline V lookup: CDR1 GTSNPN, CDR2 SVGIG (reference sequence). The CDR3 extends over 15 amino acids. The CDR3 DNA reads TGTGCCTGGAGCCGGACTAGCGGGCCCTACAATGAGCAGTTCTTC. It is translated as CAWSRTSGPYNEQFF.

The chain has TRBV5-1 and TRBJ2-3; D is undetermined. Germline lookup yields CDR1 SGHRS and CDR2 YFSETQ. V was shortened by 4 bases and J by 6 bases, with 9 bases between the two germline ends. CDR3 length: 12 residues. This chain's CDR3 is CASSPEGDTQYF. The CDR3 DNA reads as TGCGCCAGCAGCCCGGAAGGCGATACGCAGTATTTT.

This clone was detected a few times. The V call is TRBV5-1, the J call TRBJ2-7; D possibly matches TRBD1 or TRBD2 (6 bases each). Deletions cut 4 bases from V and 0 bases from J, with 17 bases between. Germline values: CDR1 SGHRS, CDR2 YFSETQ. This CDR3 spans 16 amino acids. CDR3 loop: CASSLGGLSRSYEQYF. The CDR3 DNA is TGCGCCAGCAGCCTTGGGGGGCTGTCCCGCTCCTACGAGCAGTACTTC.

The J gene is TRBJ1-1, the V gene TRBV15; TRBD1 is a possible D gene (5 bases). This CDR3 contains 15 residues. The germline V gene encodes CDR1 LNHNV and CDR2 YYDKDF (reference sequence). Trimming left V 0 bases short and J 1 base short, with 9 bases between. In nucleotides, the CDR3 is TGTGCCACCAGCAGAGATGGGGCAACGAACACTGAAGCTTTCTTT. This encodes CATSRDGATNTEAFF.

The V call is TRBV19, the J call TRBJ1-2; D might be TRBD1 (6 bases). CDR3 size: 14 residues. V shed 0 bases and J shed 8 bases, with 13 bases lying between them. Per germline, CDR1 LNHDA and CDR2 SQIVND (reference sequence). The CDR3: CASSIDWTAWGYTF. In DNA form, the CDR3 reads TGTGCCAGTAGTATAGACTGGACAGCATGGGGCTACACCTTC.

The rearrangement uses TRBV19 and TRBJ1-4; TRBD1 aligns across 7 bases. CDR1 and CDR2 from the germline V gene are LNHDA and SQIVND (reference sequence). The V gene end was trimmed by 5 bases and the J gene end by 4 bases; junction bases not matched to a gene: 10. The CDR3 length is 16 residues. The CDR3 DNA follows: TGTGCCAGTAGTGCGACCGGGACAGTCTTTAATGAAAAACTGTTTTTT. Translated, it gives CASSATGTVFNEKLFF.

The chain links TRBV6-5 to TRBJ1-1; 10 bases are shared with TRBD1. Germline V gives CDR1 MNHEY, CDR2 SVGAGI. V was pared by 4 bases and J by 8 bases, with 4 bases of the junction left unmatched. The CDR3 runs to 13 residues. The CDR3 DNA is TGTGCCAGCAGTTCCGGGACAGGGGTGGAAGCTTTCTTT. It codes for CASSSGTGVEAFF.

This clone is classed as medium-sized. This chain joins TRBV27 and TRBJ1-1, with D perhaps matching TRBD1 (6 bases). The ends were cut back, 8 bases at V and 10 bases at J, with 23 bases in the middle. Per the germline V gene, CDR1 is MNHEY and CDR2 is SMNVEV (reference sequence). The CDR3 runs 14 residues. CDR3 amino acids: CASGKNTGTWAAFF. The CDR3 region has the DNA TGTGCCAGCGGGAAGAACACAGGGACTTGGGCAGCTTTCTTT.

The rearrangement links TRBV29-1 to TRBJ2-3, with 11 bases identical to TRBD2. The V gene's germline CDR1 is SQVTM and CDR2 ANQGSEA. V lost 0 bases to trimming and J lost 6 bases; unmatched junction nucleotides: 8. This CDR3 contains 16 residues. Here the CDR3 DNA reads TGCAGCGTTGAAGATATAGCGGGAGGGCCTTTGGATACGCAGTATTTT. Translating gives CSVEDIAGGPLDTQYF.

As regards this clone: The junction differs from germline at one of its ends, possibly a read error. The chain carries TRBV7-9 and TRBJ2-1; D might be TRBD2 (6 bases). Germline assignment: CDR1 SEHNR and CDR2 FQNEAQ (reference sequence). The CDR3 extends over 17 amino acids. CDR3 sequence: CASRLVGEVAPGDEQFF. DNA for the CDR3: TGTGCCAGCAGATTAGTTGGGGAGGTGGCGCCAGGCGATGAGCAGTTCTTC. Full variable domain (outside the CDR3, taken from reference TRBV7-9 and TRBJ2-1): DTGVSQNPRHKITKRGQNVTFRCDPISEHNRLYWYRQTLGQGPEFLTYFQNEAQLEKSRLLSDRFSAERPKGSFSTLEIQRTEQGDSAMYLCASRLVGEVAPGDEQFFGPGTRLTVL.

This clone was found a few times. The chain recombines TRBV5-6 with TRBJ1-4; D is possibly TRBD1 (5 bases). CDR1 SGHDT and CDR2 YYEEEE come from the germline V gene. The CDR3 consists of 15 residues. The V and J ends lost 3 bases and 5 bases respectively, with 14 bases between them. CDR3 sequence reads: CASSYNYQGNEKLFF. CDR3 nucleotides: TGTGCCAGCAGCTATAATTACCAGGGAAATGAAAAACTGTTTTTT.

About this clone itself: One end of the junction is discordant with germline, which a read error may explain. This rearrangement joins TRBV10-3 to TRBJ2-7; D may be TRBD2 (5 bases). The length of the CDR3 is 14 residues. The germline V gene has CDR1 ENHRY and CDR2 SYGVKD. CDR3 DNA sequence: TGTGCCAGCAGTCTCAACCCTGCCGCGGGCGAGCAGTACTTC. This translates into CASSLNPAAGEQYF.

V gene TRBV13 combines with J gene TRBJ2-5; no reliable D call. This CDR3 region has 12 residues. Deletions cut 3 bases from V and 4 bases from J, with 6 bases between. Germline V CDR1 and CDR2: PRHDT, FYEKMQ (reference sequence). The CDR3 region is CASSFKRETQYF. The CDR3 bases are TGTGCCAGCAGCTTTAAACGAGAGACCCAGTACTTC.

This sequence joins TRBV7-2 and TRBJ2-2, with a weak D call TRBD2 (6 bases). Germline lookup yields CDR1 SGHTA and CDR2 FQGNSA. V shed 5 bases and J shed 7 bases, with 14 bases lying between them. The CDR3 covers 14 residues. CDR3 DNA: TGTGCCAGCAGCGTCGGGCGGGATTACGGGGAGCTGTTTTTT. It is translated as CASSVGRDYGELFF.

This clone turned up a few times. CDR3 protein: CASGLGLAWNEQFF. CDR3 coding DNA: TGTGCTAGTGGTTTGGGACTAGCATGGAATGAGCAGTTCTTC. This sequence joins TRBV12-5 and TRBJ2-1; 7 nucleotides align to TRBD2. This CDR3 contains 14 residues. The trim removed 1 base at V and 7 bases at J, leaving 4 bases unmatched. CDR1 LGHNT and CDR2 FRNRAP come from the germline V gene.

The CDR3 is CASSSGRYGYTF. Written as DNA, the CDR3 is TGTGCCAGCTCATCGGGACGCTATGGCTACACCTTC. The chain employs TRBV18 and TRBJ1-2, with a weak D call TRBD1 (5 bases). Between the trimmed V and J ends, which lost 5 bases and 4 bases, there was a span of 8 bases. CDR3 size: 12 residues. Germline V gene sequence: CDR1 KGHSH, CDR2 LQKENI.

V usage is TRBV6-4 and J usage is TRBJ2-2; 12 bases fit TRBD2. J gave up 6 bases and V 7 bases, and 6 bases lay outside the gene matches. This CDR3 region has 15 residues. Germline V lookup: CDR1 MRHNA, CDR2 SNTAGT. The CDR3 DNA is TGTGCCAGCACCCGACTAGCGGGAGAACCCGGGGAGCTGTTTTTT. This codes for CASTRLAGEPGELFF.

The DNA for the CDR3 is TGTGCCAGCAGTGTCCAGGGACCAAACACTGAAGCTTTCTTT. Translating gives CASSVQGPNTEAFF. This chain connects TRBV2 to TRBJ1-1; a possible D gene is TRBD1 (5 bases). CDR1 is SNHLY and CDR2 is FYNNEI in the germline V gene. Trimming removed 4 bases at V and 2 bases at J, with 11 bases between. The CDR3 extends over 14 amino acids.

The rearrangement uses TRBV14 and TRBJ2-1, with D unclear. V was pared by 1 base and J by 6 bases, with 7 bases between. Germline V gene lookup returns CDR1 SGHDN and CDR2 FVKESK. The CDR3 extends over 13 amino acids. The CDR3 bases are TGTGCCAGCAGCCAAGGTGGCATCAATGAGCAGTTCTTC. It codes for CASSQGGINEQFF.

The genes are TRBV27 and TRBJ2-7; TRBD1 aligns across 9 bases. Germline V gene sequence: CDR1 MNHEY, CDR2 SMNVEV (reference sequence). V shed 5 bases, J shed 4 bases, and the junction held 12 bases outside the gene matches. The CDR3 totals 16 residues. The CDR3 here is CASSLMLWTGEYEQYF. The CDR3 DNA follows: TGTGCCAGCAGTCTTATGCTGTGGACAGGGGAGTACGAGCAGTACTTC.

This clone was seen a single time. The chain joins TRBV29-1 to TRBJ1-2; the D is unclear. V dropped 5 bases and J dropped 3 bases, with 7 bases sitting between them. Germline lookup yields CDR1 SQVTM and CDR2 ANQGSEA. This CDR3 region has 11 residues. The CDR3 sequence: CSVFTDYGYTF. Here the CDR3 DNA reads TGCAGCGTTTTTACAGACTATGGCTACACCTTC. The full variable domain, completed using reference TRBV29-1 and TRBJ1-2, is SAVISQKPSRDICQRGTSLTIQCQVDSQVTMMFWYRQQPGQSLTLIATANQGSEATYESGFVIDKFPISRPNLTFSTLTVSNMSPEDSSIYLCSVFTDYGYTFGSGTRLTVV.